The following is a T cell receptor (beta chain) sequence with its context. Trimming took 2 bases from V and 5 from J; bases not matched to a gene: 8. The CDR3 has 16 amino acids. The sample comes from a study of shared clonotypes between healthy human individuals. Naive CD8 cells, CD45RO-negative and positively selected for CCR7, excluded terminally differentiated effector memory CD45RA+ cells. HIV-negative, healthy adults without recent acute infections or vaccinations were the donors. Donors were Caucasian adults residing in Nashville, Tennessee, USA. At a deep level, the assay was run. Data came from immunoSEQ multiplex PCR; TCRdb stores just in-frame clones and leaves some out. The data contain millions of clones, about 95% of them singletons.

The sequence was collected from a man aged 18 to 30 in good health. The rearrangement joins TRBV23-1 to TRBJ1-5; 8 bases match TRBD1. Being an ORF, TRBV23-1 has a function that is uncertain. Sequencing was performed on naive CD8+ T cells sorted from blood. The chain's CDR3 is CASSQSRTGTYQPQHF. The CDR3 DNA reads TGCGCCAGCAGTCAAAGTAGGACAGGGACGTATCAGCCCCAGCATTTT.